These 28 T cell receptor beta chains share one sample of origin, sequenced in a study of blood T cell repertoires in COVID-19. TCRdb keeps only in-frame clones here, not all; method: immunoSEQ multiplex PCR. The repertoire has roughly 230,000 clones, 70% to 90% of them found once; the top ten carry approximately 6.6%. The sequenced sample was PBMCs or T cells enriched from blood (not recorded which). These receptors all come from a woman between 50 and 59 years old who had been exposed to COVID-19.

This sequence joins TRBV27 and TRBJ2-6, with D possibly being TRBD2 (5 bases). This CDR3 is built from 15 residues. The germline CDR1 and CDR2 sequences are MNHEY and SMNVEV (reference sequence). The V and J ends lost 4 bases and 4 bases respectively, with 11 bases between them. CDR3: CASSSRRAGANVLTF. In nucleotides, the CDR3 is TGTGCCAGCAGTTCCCGGCGGGCCGGGGCCAACGTCCTGACTTTC.

V gene TRBV7-9 combines with J gene TRBJ1-2, with D perhaps TRBD1 (6 bases). V was cut by 3 bases and J by 2 bases, with 7 bases left in between. Germline lookup yields CDR1 SEHNR and CDR2 FQNEAQ (reference sequence). The CDR3 covers 13 residues. The CDR3 loop reads CASSFTGNYGYTF. CDR3 nucleotides: TGTGCCAGCAGCTTTACAGGGAACTATGGCTACACCTTC.

The V and J genes are TRBV13 and TRBJ1-1, with 10 bases lining up with TRBD1. Germline V gene lookup returns CDR1 PRHDT and CDR2 FYEKMQ (reference sequence). The CDR3 totals 15 residues. After removal of 5 bases from V and 5 bases from J, the junction contained 8 bases not matched to a gene. The CDR3 region has the DNA TGTGCCAGCAGCGTGCGACAGGGGGCGGAAACTGAAGCTTTCTTT. Its protein is CASSVRQGAETEAFF.

The chain combines TRBV19 with TRBJ1-5; 8 bases align to TRBD1. In germline, CDR1 is LNHDA, CDR2 SQIVND (reference sequence). Germline trimming cut 6 bases from V and 3 bases from J; bases unmatched to any gene: 10. This CDR3 comprises 16 residues. The CDR3 sequence is CASRVRDRTYNQPQHF. DNA for the CDR3: TGTGCCAGTAGAGTCCGGGACAGGACATACAATCAGCCCCAGCATTTT.

A few counts support this clone. The rearrangement joins TRBV10-2 to TRBJ2-7; D is ambiguous. Germline values: CDR1 WSHSY, CDR2 SAAADI. The CDR3 is 12 amino acids. The V and J ends lost 2 bases and 3 bases respectively, with 5 bases between them. This CDR3 reads CASSEGSYEQYF. DNA for the CDR3: TGCGCCAGCAGTGAGGGCAGCTACGAGCAGTACTTC.

The chain uses TRBV30 and TRBJ1-4; D gene unclear. Trimming stripped 0 bases from V and 4 bases from J, with 15 bases between. The V gene's germline CDR1 is GTSNPN and CDR2 SVGIG (reference sequence). The CDR3 extends over 16 amino acids. The CDR3: CAWSVLGANSNEKLFF. The CDR3 DNA sequence: TGTGCCTGGAGTGTTTTAGGAGCCAATAGTAATGAAAAACTGTTTTTT.

This chain connects TRBV5-1 to TRBJ1-1; TRBD1 matches at 12 bases. Trimming at V came to 4 bases and at J to 1 base, leaving 5 bases not matched to a gene. The CDR3 is made up of 16 amino acids. Germline lookup yields CDR1 SGHRS and CDR2 YFSETQ. For the CDR3, the DNA is TGCGCCAGCAGCAGGGGACAGGGGGCTTGGAACACTGAAGCTTTCTTT. Protein: CASSRGQGAWNTEAFF.

The gene calls are TRBV5-1 and TRBJ2-7; 11 bases line up with TRBD1. Trimming removed 0 bases from V and 3 bases from J; junction bases left unmatched: 5. The CDR3 is made up of 16 amino acids. Germline values: CDR1 SGHRS, CDR2 YFSETQ. CDR3 coding DNA: TGCGCCAGCAGCTTGGAATCGGGACAGGGGGGCTACGAGCAGTACTTC. This codes for CASSLESGQGGYEQYF.

The chain couples TRBV7-2 to TRBJ1-2; 11 bases match TRBD1. Trimming took 2 bases from V and 11 from J; bases not matched to a gene: 7. Germline V gene lookup returns CDR1 SGHTA and CDR2 FQGNSA. This CDR3 spans 14 amino acids. The DNA of the CDR3 is TGTGCCAGCAGCTTACCGGGGACAGGGGGAAAGTACACCTTC. It yields the protein CASSLPGTGGKYTF.

The rearrangement joins TRBV7-2 to TRBJ2-7; D perhaps matches TRBD2 (5 bases). The germline CDR1 and CDR2 sequences are SGHTA and FQGNSA. The germline V and J ends were trimmed by 5 bases and 2 bases, with 13 bases remaining between them. The CDR3 is 14 amino acids. CDR3 nucleotides: TGTGCCAGCAGCCCGGCGGGTCGCGCCTACGAGCAGTACTTC. It encodes CASSPAGRAYEQYF.

This chain joins TRBV3-1 (or the pseudogene TRBV3-2) and TRBJ1-4; 10 bases agree with TRBD1. Germline V lookup: CDR1 LGHDT, CDR2 YNNKEL (reference sequence). The CDR3 runs 11 residues. The CDR3 DNA reads TGTGTGGACAGGGGGTACGAAAAACTGTTTTTT. This translates into CVDRGYEKLFF.

The genes are TRBV27 and TRBJ2-1; no reliable D call. There are 14 residues in the CDR3. Deletions cut 5 bases from V and 3 bases from J, with 11 bases between. Germline-derived CDR1 and CDR2 are MNHEY and SMNVEV (reference sequence). The CDR3 protein is CASSLSPSYNEQFF. In DNA, the CDR3 is TGTGCCAGCAGTCTTAGCCCCAGCTACAATGAGCAGTTCTTC.

This sequence joins TRBV2 and TRBJ1-3; TRBD1 is a possible D gene (5 bases). The V end was cut by 4 bases, the J end by 1 base, with 23 bases between. Per germline, CDR1 SNHLY and CDR2 FYNNEI. The CDR3 totals 19 residues. The CDR3 bases are TGTGCCAGCAGTGGGGGTGGAGGGGTCGTGAGGGATTCTGGAAACACCATATATTTT. It translates to CASSGGGGVVRDSGNTIYF.

This chain uses TRBV14 with TRBJ1-4; D is ambiguous. The CDR3 is made up of 15 amino acids. Trimming removed 1 base at V and 3 bases at J, with 9 bases between. The V gene's germline CDR1 is SGHDN and CDR2 FVKESK. The CDR3: CASSQVRGPNEKLFF. DNA for the CDR3: TGTGCCAGCAGCCAAGTAAGAGGCCCTAATGAAAAACTGTTTTTT.

A few counts support this clone. CDR3 sequence reads: CASSRYRDTEAFF. CDR3 bases: TGTGCCAGCAGTCGCTACAGGGACACTGAAGCTTTCTTT. The rearrangement joins TRBV6-2 or TRBV6-3 to TRBJ1-1, with D possibly matching TRBD1 (6 bases). Looked up from germline, CDR1 is MNHEY and CDR2 is SVGEGT. The CDR3 loop spans 13 amino acids. Trimming shortened V by 5 bases and J by 3 bases, and 10 bases separated the two germline ends.

The chain uses TRBV5-4 and TRBJ2-7; D might be TRBD1 (6 bases). Trimming removed 3 bases at V and 3 bases at J, with 13 bases between. CDR1 SGHNT and CDR2 YYREEE come from the germline V gene (reference sequence). The CDR3 runs to 14 residues. The CDR3 loop reads CASSYGVRGYEQYF. CDR3 DNA sequence: TGTGCCAGCAGCTATGGGGTCAGGGGCTACGAGCAGTACTTC.

The chain links TRBV19 to TRBJ1-1; 7 nucleotides align to TRBD1. The CDR3 runs to 15 residues. Trimming at V came to 5 bases and at J to 4 bases, leaving 10 bases not matched to a gene. Germline V gene lookup returns CDR1 LNHDA and CDR2 SQIVND (reference sequence). The CDR3 nucleotides are TGTGCCAGTAGTGTAAACAGGGGCAGCGGCACTGAAGCTTTCTTT. This codes for CASSVNRGSGTEAFF.

The chain employs TRBV7-9 and TRBJ2-2; a weak D match, TRBD2 (5 bases). The V and J ends lost 3 bases and 5 bases respectively, with 7 bases between them. CDR1 is SEHNR, CDR2 FQNEAQ, per germline (reference sequence). The CDR3 totals 13 residues. CDR3 loop: CASSLAGTGELFF. CDR3 bases: TGTGCCAGCAGCTTGGCGGGTACCGGGGAGCTGTTTTTT. Full variable domain (remainder filled in from reference TRBV7-9 and TRBJ2-2): DTGVSQNPRHKITKRGQNVTFRCDPISEHNRLYWYRQTLGQGPEFLTYFQNEAQLEKSRLLSDRFSAERPKGSFSTLEIQRTEQGDSAMYLCASSLAGTGELFFGEGSRLTVL.

This clone was seen a single time. The chain employs TRBV12-3 or TRBV12-4 and TRBJ1-1; 9 positions match TRBD1. V dropped 6 bases and J dropped 11; count of bases not matched to a gene: 10. CDR3 length: 13 amino acids. The CDR3 bases are TGTGCCAGCAGCCAGGGACAGGGCCTATTGGCTTTCTTT. Its protein product is CASSQGQGLLAFF.

The chain recombines TRBV28 with TRBJ1-4, with TRBD1 matching over 9 bases. The germline CDR1 and CDR2 sequences are MDHEN and SYDVKM. This CDR3 has 16 amino acids. V shed 7 bases and J 4 bases; nucleotides not matched to a gene: 10. The CDR3 is CASMYRGLTGNEKLFF. CDR3 DNA: TGTGCCAGCATGTACAGGGGGCTTACCGGTAATGAAAAACTGTTTTTT.

The rearrangement joins TRBV12-5 to TRBJ1-5; tentative D call: TRBD1 (6 bases). Germline assignment: CDR1 LGHNT and CDR2 FRNRAP. This CDR3 comprises 16 residues. Trimming removed 1 base from V and 3 bases from J, with 13 bases in between. The CDR3 sequence is CASGLGTVEFNQPQHF. In DNA form, the CDR3 reads TGTGCTAGTGGTTTGGGGACAGTGGAGTTCAATCAGCCCCAGCATTTT.

The rearrangement joins TRBV28 to TRBJ1-1; D uncertain. Germline V gives CDR1 MDHEN, CDR2 SYDVKM. This CDR3 contains 14 residues. The V end was cut by 2 bases, the J end by 1 base, with 8 bases between. This CDR3 is CASSLLGRNTEAFF. The DNA of the CDR3 is TGTGCCAGCAGTTTACTGGGCAGGAACACTGAAGCTTTCTTT.

The chain links TRBV18 to TRBJ1-1; 9 nucleotides agree with TRBD1. From germline, CDR1 is KGHSH and CDR2 LQKENI. V was clipped by 6 bases and J by 1 base; unmatched bases: 6. This CDR3 is built from 15 residues. The CDR3 sequence is CASSRDRASNTEAFF. The CDR3, as DNA: TGTGCCAGCTCTCGGGACAGGGCCTCGAACACTGAAGCTTTCTTT. The full variable domain, its missing parts supplied by reference TRBV18 and TRBJ1-1, is NAGVMQNPRHLVRRRGQEARLRCSPMKGHSHVYWYRQLPEEGLKFMVYLQKENIIDESGMPKERFSAEFPKEGPSILRIQQVVRGDSAAYFCASSRDRASNTEAFFGQGTRLTVV.

The chain is built from TRBV15 and TRBJ1-1; TRBD1 might be the D (5 bases). The ends were cut back, 0 bases at V and 3 bases at J, with 11 bases in the middle. Germline values: CDR1 LNHNV, CDR2 YYDKDF (reference sequence). CDR3 length: 15 residues. The CDR3 DNA sequence: TGTGCCACCAGCAGAGATCCCCAGGGTTACACTGAAGCTTTCTTT. This translates into CATSRDPQGYTEAFF.

The chain is built from TRBV29-1 and TRBJ2-2, with D possibly matching TRBD2 (6 bases). This CDR3 is built from 11 residues. CDR1 SQVTM and CDR2 ANQGSEA come from the germline V gene. Trimming stripped 6 bases from V and 6 bases from J, with 8 bases between. DNA of the CDR3: TGCAGCGTCGGGGAGGCCGGGGAGCTGTTTTTT. The encoded protein is CSVGEAGELFF.

V and J are TRBV5-6 and TRBJ2-3, with D possibly TRBD2 on 5 matching bases. Germline V CDR1 and CDR2: SGHDT, YYEEEE. This CDR3 is 15 amino acids long. Trimming stripped 4 bases from V and 0 bases from J, with 12 bases between. CDR3 nucleotide sequence: TGTGCCAGCAGCCCCGGGATCTATAGCACAGATACGCAGTATTTT. This translates into CASSPGIYSTDTQYF. The whole variable domain, filled in from reference TRBV5-6 and TRBJ2-3, reads DAGVTQSPTHLIKTRGQQVTLRCSPKSGHDTVSWYQQALGQGPQFIFQYYEEEERQRGNFPDRFSGHQFPNYSSELNVNALLLGDSALYLCASSPGIYSTDTQYFGPGTRLTVL.

The rearrangement uses TRBV20-1 and TRBJ2-3; 8 bases map to TRBD2. The CDR3 is 15 amino acids. The germline V gene encodes CDR1 DFQATT and CDR2 SNEGSKA (reference sequence). The J segment lost 4 bases and the V segment lost 6 bases, leaving 12 bases of the junction unmatched. The CDR3 DNA follows: TGCAGTGCGAGTCGTATAGCGGGGAGGGCAGATACGCAGTATTTT. Translation: CSASRIAGRADTQYF.

This sequence joins TRBV5-4 and TRBJ2-3; D perhaps matches TRBD2 (7 bases). The germline V and J ends were trimmed by 2 bases and 2 bases, with 12 bases remaining between them. The CDR3 has 15 residues. CDR1 SGHNT and CDR2 YYREEE come from the germline V gene (reference sequence). CDR3 sequence reads: CASSFWGGPTDTQYF. The CDR3 DNA sequence: TGTGCCAGCAGCTTCTGGGGGGGGCCCACAGATACGCAGTATTTT.